The TCR beta chain described here comes from a study of blood T cell repertoires in COVID-19 (dated by TCRdb to the early 2020s). With respect to the entire study: Samples from collaborators originated in the United States, Italy and Spain and spanned both the acute and convalescent phases of COVID-19. The prospective study material was composed of cDNA or gDNA derived from T cells, B-cell-depleted T cells, or PBMCs. Subjects who had been exposed to COVID-19, were actively infected with it, or had recovered from it provided the deeply sampled blood TCRbeta repertoires that made up the dataset. The repertoires were released in a freely available public database meant as a resource for research on the immune response to SARS-CoV-2. Samples were obtained from the ongoing ImmuneRACE study (first 160 participants) and from roughly 1,300 subjects provided by 6 global collaborators. Nearly every sample came with metadata listing a de-identified subject ID, COVID-19 status, age in years and sex. Where available, HLA class I and class II types were taken from metadata supplied by the sample provider and were not determined by assay-based typing.

Each collaborating institution followed its own protocols to collect whole blood in K2EDTA tubes. For TCRbeta analysis, collaborators shipped samples as frozen whole blood, isolated PBMCs, or DNA extracted from either of those sample types. TCRbeta CDR3 regions were amplified from genomic DNA by means of the immunoSEQ Assay, a bias-controlled multiplex PCR. As for the original processing: Nucleated cell counts per sample were estimated from amplification of reference gene primers within the assay. Sequence reads were collapsed and filtered to measure the absolute abundance of every unique TCRbeta CDR3 rearrangement. For each sample, productive Simpson clonality was calculated as the square root of Simpson's diversity index over productive rearrangements. In its TCRdb copy, this immuneACCESS table keeps in-frame sequences only and misses some clones. Where compared with another copy, unresolved V genes explain less than half of these, and the others have no known cause. D and trimming were read from the DNA, whereas the V and J calls and clone size are those reported in that table. Recorded for this sample are roughly 410,000 clones; around 89% of them occurred a single time. Of the sample, 0.95% to 1.5% falls within the top ten clones.

CDR1 and CDR2, looked up from the germline V gene (reference sequence), are LNHDA and SQIVND. The CDR3 has 13 amino acids, counting the end cysteine and phenylalanine. Here the CDR3 DNA is all that survives: 39 bases in frame from base 1. V is clipped by 1 base and J by 6 bases, and the sequence between their germline boundaries is 9 bases long. Here is what the overall study found, with its caveats: The amount of clinical and demographic metadata varied by source and participant and was provided uncurated.

This clone was seen only a few times. No cognate antigen has been identified for it. Base-call qualities are not available, and no considerably larger clone is one nucleotide away. The chain was built from TRBV19 and TRBJ1-2, with TRBD1 perhaps the D gene, on 5 matching bases. This clonotype originated in a man in his forties or fifties with acute or convalescent COVID-19. The sample consisted of peripheral blood. The DNA sequence is as follows: TGTGCCAGTAGTATAGGACAGAGCGATGGCTACACCTTC. This yields the protein CASSIGQSDGYTF.